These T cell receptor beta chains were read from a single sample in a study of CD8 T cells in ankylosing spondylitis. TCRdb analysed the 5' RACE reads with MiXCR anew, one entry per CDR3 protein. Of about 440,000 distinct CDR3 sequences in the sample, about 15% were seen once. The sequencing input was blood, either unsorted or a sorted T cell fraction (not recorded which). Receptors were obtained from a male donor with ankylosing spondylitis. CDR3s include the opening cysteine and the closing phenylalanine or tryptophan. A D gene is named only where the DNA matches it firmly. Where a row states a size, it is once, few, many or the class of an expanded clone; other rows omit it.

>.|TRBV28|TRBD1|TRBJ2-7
CASSSIGDSSYEQYF
TGTGCCAGCAGTTCCATAGGGGACAGCTCCTACGAGCAGTACTTC
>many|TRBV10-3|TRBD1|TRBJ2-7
CAISEPGTGSSYEQYF
TGTGCCATCAGTGAGCCCGGGACAGGGAGCTCCTACGAGCAGTACTTC
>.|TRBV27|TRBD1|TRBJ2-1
CASRLQGANYNEQFF
TGTGCCAGCAGGTTACAGGGGGCGAACTACAATGAGCAGTTCTTC
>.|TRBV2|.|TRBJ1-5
CASFRGGDRNQPQHF
TGTGCCAGCTTCCGGGGGGGGGACCGCAATCAGCCCCAGCATTTT
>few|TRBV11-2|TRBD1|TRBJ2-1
CASSLSWTGGSEQFF
TGTGCCAGCAGCTTATCCTGGACAGGGGGAAGTGAGCAGTTCTTC
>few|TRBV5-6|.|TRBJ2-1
CASTRRAKIPNDNEQFF
TGTGCCAGCACAAGGAGGGCGAAAATACCGAACGACAATGAGCAGTTCTTC
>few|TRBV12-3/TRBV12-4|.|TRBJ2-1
CASSFGQGGFF
TGTGCCAGCAGTTTCGGGCAGGGAGGGTTCTTC
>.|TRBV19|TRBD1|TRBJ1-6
CASSITRQGGSSPLHF
TGTGCCAGTAGTATAACCCGACAGGGAGGGTCTTCACCCCTCCACTTT
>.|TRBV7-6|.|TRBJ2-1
CASSRGRYNEQFF
TGTGCCAGCAGCCGCGGGCGGTACAATGAGCAGTTCTTC
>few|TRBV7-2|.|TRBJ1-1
CASKEPGGRVTEAFF
TGTGCCAGCAAGGAGCCGGGGGGCAGAGTCACTGAAGCTTTCTTT
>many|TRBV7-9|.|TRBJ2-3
CASSGRDTQYF
TGTGCCAGCAGCGGGCGGGATACGCAGTATTTT
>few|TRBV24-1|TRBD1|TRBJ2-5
CATSEGQGAYQETQYF
TGTGCCACCAGTGAAGGACAGGGGGCGTACCAAGAGACCCAGTACTTC
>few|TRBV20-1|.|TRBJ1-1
CSARTGMVEAFF
TGCAGTGCTCGAACAGGGATGGTTGAAGCTTTCTTT
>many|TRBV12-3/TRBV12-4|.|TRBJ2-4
CASSFRENIQYF
TGTGCCAGCAGTTTTCGTGAAAACATTCAGTACTTC
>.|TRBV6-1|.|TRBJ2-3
CASSARFGPTDTQYF
TGTGCCAGCAGTGCCCGTTTTGGGCCCACAGATACGCAGTATTTT
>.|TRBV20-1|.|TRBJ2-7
CSARIAGLSFREQYF
TGCAGTGCTAGGATCGCGGGACTTTCCTTTAGAGAGCAGTACTTC
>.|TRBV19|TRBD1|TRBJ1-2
CASSTQTGGAHYGYTF
TGTGCCAGTAGTACTCAGACAGGGGGCGCGCACTATGGCTACACCTTC
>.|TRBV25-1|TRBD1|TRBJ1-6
CASTGTGTSSPLHF
TGTGCCAGCACAGGGACAGGGACTTCTTCACCCCTCCACTTT
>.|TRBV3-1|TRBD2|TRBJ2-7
CASSQALLLGGSGSDEQYF
TGTGCCAGCAGCCAAGCCCTCCTCTTAGGTGGCAGCGGGAGCGACGAGCAGTACTTC
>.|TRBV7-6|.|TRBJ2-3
CASSFGGKGPTDTQYF
TGTGCCAGCAGCTTTGGGGGGAAGGGGCCCACAGATACGCAGTATTTT
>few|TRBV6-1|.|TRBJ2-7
CASSEAGLPTYEQYF
TGTGCCAGCAGTGAAGCGGGCCTACCCACTTACGAGCAGTACTTC
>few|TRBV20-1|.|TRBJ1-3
CSARVLGETGNTIYF
TGCAGTGCTAGAGTGTTAGGGGAAACTGGAAACACCATATATTTT
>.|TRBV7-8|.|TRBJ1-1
CASSLKWDFTEAFF
TGTGCCAGCAGCTTAAAGTGGGACTTCACTGAAGCTTTCTTT
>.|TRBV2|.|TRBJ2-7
CASGRTSYEQYF
TGTGCCAGTGGACGGACCTCCTACGAGCAGTACTTC